These 7 T cell receptor beta chains share one sample of origin, sequenced in a study of cytomegalovirus exposure and HLA in healthy donors. It was with 60 Vbeta and 13 Jbeta primers that the PCR ran. TCRdb keeps only in-frame clones here, not all; method: immunoSEQ multiplex PCR. Of about 140,000 clones in the sample, around four fifths were seen once. The material sequenced was PBMCs. These receptors came from a boy younger than 10 in good health and CMV-seronegative.

The genes are TRBV19 and TRBJ2-5, with TRBD2 matching over 13 bases. The CDR3 is 15 residues long. CDR1 LNHDA and CDR2 SQIVND come from the germline V gene (reference sequence). Trimming cost V 6 bases and J 4 bases; bases outside gene matches: 5. The CDR3: CASRTSGRPRETQYF. CDR3 bases: TGTGCCAGTAGGACTAGCGGGAGGCCTCGAGAGACCCAGTACTTC.

This clone was seen more than once but under ten times. The J gene is TRBJ1-6, the V gene TRBV11-3; D not certain. Trimming left V 1 base short and J 11 bases short, with 12 bases between. This CDR3 is built from 14 residues. The germline gives CDR1 SGHNT, CDR2 YENEEA. The CDR3 region is CASSLVWAGTPLHF. CDR3 sequence (DNA): TGTGCCAGCAGCTTAGTCTGGGCGGGGACACCCCTCCACTTT.

This chain joins TRBV2 and TRBJ1-1; 10 nucleotides align to TRBD1. The CDR3 is made up of 14 amino acids. The germline V gene encodes CDR1 SNHLY and CDR2 FYNNEI. V lost 6 bases, J lost 1 base, and 2 bases stayed unmatched. The CDR3 loop is CASRDRGGNTEAFF. As DNA, the CDR3 is TGTGCCAGCAGGGACAGGGGGGGGAACACTGAAGCTTTCTTT.

The chain joins TRBV25-1 to TRBJ2-3; the match to TRBD1 covers 9 bases. CDR1 MGHDK and CDR2 SYGVNS come from the germline V gene. The CDR3 contains 17 residues. The V and J ends lost 4 bases and 1 base, in that order; junction bases with no gene match: 9. For the CDR3, the DNA is TGTGCCAGCAGTGCCCCCGGGACAGGGAGTGGCACAGATACGCAGTATTTT. Its protein is CASSAPGTGSGTDTQYF.

The V and J genes are TRBV7-2 and TRBJ2-7, with a possible D match to TRBD2 (5 bases). Germline assignment: CDR1 SGHTA and CDR2 FQGNSA. Between the trimmed V and J ends, which lost 1 base and 7 bases, there was a span of 14 bases. The CDR3 loop spans 14 amino acids. The CDR3 loop reads CASSLDGRSGEQYF. CDR3 sequence (DNA): TGTGCCAGCAGCTTAGACGGCCGCTCGGGGGAGCAGTACTTC.

V gene TRBV9 combines with J gene TRBJ1-6; tentative D call: TRBD1 (5 bases). Germline V gene lookup returns CDR1 SGDLS and CDR2 YYNGEE. The CDR3 has 14 amino acids. V was shortened by 2 bases and J by 7 bases, with 10 bases between the two germline ends. The CDR3 sequence: CASSVAGKNSPLHF. The DNA for the CDR3 is TGTGCCAGCAGCGTGGCAGGGAAGAATTCACCCCTCCACTTT.

The J gene is TRBJ1-2, the V gene TRBV19; TRBD1 aligns across 7 bases. Germline CDR1 is LNHDA and CDR2 is SQIVND (reference sequence). Trimming took 4 bases from V and 7 from J; bases not matched to a gene: 12. CDR3 length: 15 residues. The CDR3 nucleotides are TGTGCCAGTAGTAAACAGGGCAGGACAGGACTTGGCTACACCTTC. Translation: CASSKQGRTGLGYTF.